This T cell receptor beta chain was found in a study of vaccination and CD4 T cells after COVID-19. Study results and limitations: In median terms, SARS-CoV-2-reactive clonotypes went from roughly 21 to 40, a nonsignificant rise.

Germline V gives CDR1 DFQATT, CDR2 SNEGSKA (reference sequence). V lost 6 bases, J lost 5 bases, and 10 bases stayed unmatched. The CDR3 is 14 residues long. Treatment indicated: approximately nine-day PBMC culture with coronavirus spike peptide pools or control peptides (ViraFEST assay). For this clonotype: As yet, its antigen is unknown.

Sequencing of DNA taken from cultured CD4+ T cells relied on the Oncomine TCR Beta short-read assay. TCRdb fed the PCR reads into MiXCR, producing one record per CDR3 protein. The sample yields over 15,000 distinct CDR3 sequences, 45% to 60% seen once. This chain connects TRBV20-1 to TRBJ2-3, with 8 bases that match TRBD2. The clonotype originates from a human donor who had recovered from COVID-19. The input for sequencing was CD4+ T cells from blood, cultured in vitro, taken before SARS-CoV-2 vaccination. CDR3 nucleotide sequence: TGCAGTGCCACTCTAGTCAGCGGGAGAGATACGCAGTATTTT. Translating it yields CSATLVSGRDTQYF.